This T cell receptor (beta chain) comes out of a study of cytomegalovirus exposure and HLA in healthy donors. Both 60 Vbeta primers and 13 Jbeta primers went into the PCR. The method was immunoSEQ multiplex PCR; TCRdb's version includes in-frame clones alone and lacks a portion of them. The profile shows about 240,000 clones, approximately 80% of them singletons. The V gene's germline CDR1 is MRHNA and CDR2 SNTAGT. Trimming took off 6 bases at V and 8 bases at J, with 11 bases between the two ends. This CDR3 has 12 residues. Notes on the study in general: In an earlier analysis, productive rearrangement rates for most beta V segments clustered near 87% or 30%. A few V segments could not be told apart, such as TRBV6-2 and TRBV6-3, and were left out.

Note on this clone: Its antigen remains unknown.

J is TRBJ2-1 and V is TRBV6-4, with D hard to call. Specimen: PBMCs. The clonotype originates from a woman aged 55 to 70 in good health and CMV-seropositive. The chain's CDR3 is CASRPYGHEQFF. CDR3 sequence (DNA): TGTGCCAGCAGACCGTATGGCCATGAGCAGTTCTTC.